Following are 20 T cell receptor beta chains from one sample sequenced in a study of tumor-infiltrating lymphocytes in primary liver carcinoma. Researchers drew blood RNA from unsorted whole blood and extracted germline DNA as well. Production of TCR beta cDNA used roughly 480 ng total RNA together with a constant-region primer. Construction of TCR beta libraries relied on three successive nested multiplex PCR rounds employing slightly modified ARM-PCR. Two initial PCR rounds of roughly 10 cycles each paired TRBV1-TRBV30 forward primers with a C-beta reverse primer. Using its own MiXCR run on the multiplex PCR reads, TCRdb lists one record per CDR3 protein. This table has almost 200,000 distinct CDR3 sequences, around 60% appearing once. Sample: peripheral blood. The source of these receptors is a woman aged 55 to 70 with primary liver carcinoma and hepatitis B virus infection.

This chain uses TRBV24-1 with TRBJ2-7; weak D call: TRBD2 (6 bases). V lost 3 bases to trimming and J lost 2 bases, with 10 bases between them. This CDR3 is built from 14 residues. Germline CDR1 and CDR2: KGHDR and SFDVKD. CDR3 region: CATSDAGPTYEQYF. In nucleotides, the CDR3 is TGTGCCACCAGTGATGCGGGACCGACCTACGAGCAGTACTTC.

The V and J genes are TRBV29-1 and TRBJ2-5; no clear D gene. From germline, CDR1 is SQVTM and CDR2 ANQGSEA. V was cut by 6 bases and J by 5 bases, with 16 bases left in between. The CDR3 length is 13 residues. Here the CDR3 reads CSVSSRSLETQYF. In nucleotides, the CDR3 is TGCAGCGTCAGTAGCAGGAGTTTGGAGACCCAGTACTTC.

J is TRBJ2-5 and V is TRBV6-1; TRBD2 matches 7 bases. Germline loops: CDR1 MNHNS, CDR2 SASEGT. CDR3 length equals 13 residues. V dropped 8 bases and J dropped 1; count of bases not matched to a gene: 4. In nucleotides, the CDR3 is TGTGCCAGCCGAGGGACTATCCAAGAGACCCAGTACTTC. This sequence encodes CASRGTIQETQYF.

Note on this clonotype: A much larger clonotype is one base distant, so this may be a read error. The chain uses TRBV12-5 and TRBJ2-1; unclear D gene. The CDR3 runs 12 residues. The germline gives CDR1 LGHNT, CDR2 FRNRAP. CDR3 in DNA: TGTGCTAGTGGTTTGGTACGCAATGAGCGGTTCTTC. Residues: CASGLVRNERFF.

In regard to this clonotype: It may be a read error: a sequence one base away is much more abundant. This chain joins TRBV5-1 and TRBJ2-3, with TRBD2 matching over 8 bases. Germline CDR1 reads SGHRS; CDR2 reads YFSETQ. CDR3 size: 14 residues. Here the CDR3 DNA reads TGCGCCAGCAGCTTACGGGAGGGCCCAGATAGGCAGTATTTT. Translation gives CASSLREGPDRQYF.

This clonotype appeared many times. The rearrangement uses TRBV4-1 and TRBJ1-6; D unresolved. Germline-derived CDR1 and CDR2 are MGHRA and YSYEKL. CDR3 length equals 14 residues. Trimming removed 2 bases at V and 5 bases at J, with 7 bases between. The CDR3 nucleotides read TGCGCCAGCAGCCAAACACCTAATAATTCACCCCTCCACTTT. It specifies CASSQTPNNSPLHF.

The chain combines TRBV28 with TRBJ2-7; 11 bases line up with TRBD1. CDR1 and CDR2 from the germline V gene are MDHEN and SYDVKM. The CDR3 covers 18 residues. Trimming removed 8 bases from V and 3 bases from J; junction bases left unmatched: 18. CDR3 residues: CASVRGQGALPPRYEQYF. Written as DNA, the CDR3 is TGTGCCAGCGTTCGTGGACAGGGGGCGCTTCCCCCCCGCTACGAGCAGTACTTC.

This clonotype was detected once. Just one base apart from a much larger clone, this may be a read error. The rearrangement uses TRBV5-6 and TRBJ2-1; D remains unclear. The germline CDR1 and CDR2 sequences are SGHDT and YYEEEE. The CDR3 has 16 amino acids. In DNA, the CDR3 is TGTGCCAACAGCCCAGAGGTGGGTAGCTTGGGCAATGAGCAGTTCTTC. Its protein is CANSPEVGSLGNEQFF.

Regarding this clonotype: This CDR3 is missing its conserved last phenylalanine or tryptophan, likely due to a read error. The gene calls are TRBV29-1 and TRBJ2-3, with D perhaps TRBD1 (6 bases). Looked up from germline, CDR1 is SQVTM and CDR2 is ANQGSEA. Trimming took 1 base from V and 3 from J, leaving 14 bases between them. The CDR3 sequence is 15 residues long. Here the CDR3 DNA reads TGCAGCGTTGAAGCAGGACTGGGACATACAGATACGCAGTATTTG. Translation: CSVEAGLGHTDTQYL.

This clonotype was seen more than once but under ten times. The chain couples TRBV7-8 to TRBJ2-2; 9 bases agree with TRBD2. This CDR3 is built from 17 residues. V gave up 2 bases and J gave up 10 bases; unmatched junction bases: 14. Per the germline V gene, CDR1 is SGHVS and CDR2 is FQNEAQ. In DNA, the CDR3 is TGTGCCAGCAGCTTAAGACCGGGGGGGCTAGCGGGACTGGAGCTGTTTTTT. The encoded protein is CASSLRPGGLAGLELFF.

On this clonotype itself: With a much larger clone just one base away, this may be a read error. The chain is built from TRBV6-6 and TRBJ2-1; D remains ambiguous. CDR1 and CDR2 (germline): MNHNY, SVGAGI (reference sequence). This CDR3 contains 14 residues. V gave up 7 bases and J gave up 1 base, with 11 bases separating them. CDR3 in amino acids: CASTPPRSYNEQFF. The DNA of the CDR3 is TGTGCCAGCACTCCGCCGCGGTCCTACAATGAGCAGTTCTTC.

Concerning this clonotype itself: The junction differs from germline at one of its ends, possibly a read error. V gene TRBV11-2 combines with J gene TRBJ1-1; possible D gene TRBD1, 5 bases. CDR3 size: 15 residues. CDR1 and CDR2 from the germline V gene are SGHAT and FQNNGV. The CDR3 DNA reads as TGTGCCATCAGCTTAGCTAGGACGGGGGGTCACGAAGCTTTCTTT. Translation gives CAISLARTGGHEAFF.

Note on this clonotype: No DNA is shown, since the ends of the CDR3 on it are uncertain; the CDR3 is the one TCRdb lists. CDR3 sequence: CANLDREGYGCTF. This chain joins TRBV6-5 and TRBJ1-2; TRBD1 is taken as the D call from the table, unchecked against the DNA. The CDR3 extends over 13 residues, inclusive of both ends. Germline loops: CDR1 MNHEY, CDR2 SVGAGI.

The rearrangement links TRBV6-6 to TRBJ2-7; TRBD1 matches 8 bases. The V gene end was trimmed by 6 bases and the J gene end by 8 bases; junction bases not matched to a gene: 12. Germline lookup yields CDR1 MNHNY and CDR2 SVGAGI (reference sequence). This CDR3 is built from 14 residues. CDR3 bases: TGTGCCAGCAGCCGGAACAGGGGGTCGGGCAAGCAGTACTTC. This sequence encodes CASSRNRGSGKQYF.

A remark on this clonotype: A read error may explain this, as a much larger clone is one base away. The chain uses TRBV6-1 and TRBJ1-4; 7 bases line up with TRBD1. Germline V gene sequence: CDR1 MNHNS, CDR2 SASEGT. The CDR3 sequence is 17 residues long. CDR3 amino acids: CASSDQPGQSFNEKLSF. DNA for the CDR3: TGTGCCAGCAGTGATCAGCCGGGACAGAGCTTTAATGAAAAACTGTCTTTT.

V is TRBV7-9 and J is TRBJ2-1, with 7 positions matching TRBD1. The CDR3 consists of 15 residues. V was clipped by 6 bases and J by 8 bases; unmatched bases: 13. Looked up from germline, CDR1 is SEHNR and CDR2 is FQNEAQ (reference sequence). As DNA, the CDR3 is TGTGCCAGCAGGGGTATGACAGGGTTGGTCGATGAGCAGTTCTTC. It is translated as CASRGMTGLVDEQFF.

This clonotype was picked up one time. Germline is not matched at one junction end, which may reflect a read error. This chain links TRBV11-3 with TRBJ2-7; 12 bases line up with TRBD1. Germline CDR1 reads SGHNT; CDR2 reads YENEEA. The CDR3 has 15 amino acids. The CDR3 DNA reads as TGTGCCAGTAGCCCCGGGACAGGGGGCAACCGCGAGCCGTACTTC. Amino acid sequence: CASSPGTGGNREPYF.

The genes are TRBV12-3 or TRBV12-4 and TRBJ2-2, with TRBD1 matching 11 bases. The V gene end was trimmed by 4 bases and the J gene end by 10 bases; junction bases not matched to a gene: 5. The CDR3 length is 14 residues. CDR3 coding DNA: TGTGCCAGCAGTTCCGGACAGGGGGCCGTGGAGCTGTTTTTT. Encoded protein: CASSSGQGAVELFF.

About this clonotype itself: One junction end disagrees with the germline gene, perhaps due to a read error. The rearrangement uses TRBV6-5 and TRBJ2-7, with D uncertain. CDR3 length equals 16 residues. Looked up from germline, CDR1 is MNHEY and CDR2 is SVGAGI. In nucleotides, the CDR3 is TGTGCCAGCAGTTACTCAACGGATAGAGGCTCCTACGAGCACTACTTC. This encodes CASSYSTDRGSYEHYF.

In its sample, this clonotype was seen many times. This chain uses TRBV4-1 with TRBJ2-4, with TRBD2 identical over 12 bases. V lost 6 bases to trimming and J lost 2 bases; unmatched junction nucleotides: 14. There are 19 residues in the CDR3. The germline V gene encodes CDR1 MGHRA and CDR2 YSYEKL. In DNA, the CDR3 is TGCGCCAGCAGTCGAACGGGGCTAGCGGGAGGGCTAACCAAAAACATTCAGTACTTC. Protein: CASSRTGLAGGLTKNIQYF.